These T cell receptor beta chains were read from a single sample in a study of response to subunit inactivated influenza vaccine. TCRdb independently ran MiXCR on the RT-PCR reads; one entry per CDR3 protein. The table lists about 800,000 distinct CDR3 sequences, 21% of them singletons. Source: PBMCs from blood, taken more than 4 days after vaccination. The origin of the receptors is a man aged 50-60 years who received an inactivated influenza vaccine. Each CDR3 is given with its conserved first and last residue. The D gene is left open where the match is weak. Clone size is given for some rows only: seen once, a few or many times, or a class if the clone is expanded.

d_call	v_call	clone_size	j_call	cdr3_nt	cdr3_aa
NA	TRBV27	many	TRBJ2-5	TGTGCCAGCAGAGCTCTTAAGTACCAAGAGACCCAGTACTTC	CASRALKYQETQYF
TRBD2	TRBV29-1	few	TRBJ2-1	TGCAGCGTTGAAAGTCTCCTAGCGGGAGTTTACAATGAGCAGTTCTTC	CSVESLLAGVYNEQFF
TRBD2	TRBV18	few	TRBJ2-3	TGTGCCAGCTCACCAGTCCCACTAGCGGGAAACACAGATACGCAGTATTTT	CASSPVPLAGNTDTQYF
NA	TRBV9	few	TRBJ2-1	TGTGCCAGCAGCGTTGAAGGGACGCAAGACAATGAGCAGTTCTTC	CASSVEGTQDNEQFF
TRBD2	TRBV5-1	many	TRBJ2-3	TGCGCCAGCAGCTTGGTACCCCTACTAGCGGGGGGACCGAAACTTGATACGCAGTATTTT	CASSLVPLLAGGPKLDTQYF
NA	TRBV3-1	NA	TRBJ2-1	TGTGCCAGCAGCCACCGTGGGACTCAAGCAGGGAATGAGCAGTTCTTC	CASSHRGTQAGNEQFF
TRBD2	TRBV5-4	few	TRBJ2-1	TGTGCCAGCAGCATCTTAGCGGGCTCCTTCTACAATGAGCAGTTCTTC	CASSILAGSFYNEQFF
TRBD2	TRBV5-1	NA	TRBJ2-1	TGCGCCAGCAGCTTGGGCGGGACTAGCGGCTACAATGAGCAGTTCTTC	CASSLGGTSGYNEQFF
NA	TRBV12-3/TRBV12-4	many	TRBJ2-1	TGTGCCAGCAGGGCCCCGGGGGAGCAGTTCTTC	CASRAPGEQFF
NA	TRBV28	NA	TRBJ2-7	TGTGCCAGCAGTTTACCCGATTCCGAGCAGTACTTC	CASSLPDSEQYF
NA	TRBV5-1	NA	TRBJ1-4	TGCGCCAGCAGCTCAAATGAAAAACTGTTTTTT	CASSSNEKLFF
NA	TRBV24-1	NA	TRBJ2-3	TGTGCCACCAGTGACCCCGCTGGGACGCAGTATTTT	CATSDPAGTQYF
TRBD2	TRBV20-1	once	TRBJ2-7	TGCAGTGCTAGTGAGACGGGAGGGACCTACGAGCAGTACTTC	CSASETGGTYEQYF
NA	TRBV29-1	few	TRBJ2-1	TGCAGCGCCGGGAGGGACAGGTACAATGAGCAGTTCTTC	CSAGRDRYNEQFF
TRBD1	TRBV29-1	NA	TRBJ1-5	TGCAGCGGATATTCGATAGGACAGGACTATAGCAATCAGCCCCAGCATTTT	CSGYSIGQDYSNQPQHF
NA	TRBV4-2	few	TRBJ1-5	TGTGCCAGCAGCCAAGGGAGGGACAATCAGCCCCAGCATTTT	CASSQGRDNQPQHF
NA	TRBV20-1	NA	TRBJ2-7	TGCAGTGCCGAAGGACAGTCTCCCCACGAGCAGTACTTC	CSAEGQSPHEQYF
NA	TRBV5-1	many	TRBJ2-7	TGCGCCAGCAGCCCGGACGTCGTCTACGAGCAGTACTTC	CASSPDVVYEQYF
NA	TRBV2	NA	TRBJ1-1	TGTGCCAGCAGTGCTCGACAGGCGGGGGCTGAAGCTTTCTTT	CASSARQAGAEAFF
NA	TRBV3-1	once	TRBJ1-3	TGTGCCAGCAGTCCCCGCCCAAACACTGGAAACACCATATATTTT	CASSPRPNTGNTIYF
NA	TRBV7-3	few	TRBJ2-1	TGTGCCAGCAGCACCGGGACCAACTCCTACAATGAGCAGTTCTTC	CASSTGTNSYNEQFF
NA	TRBV7-3	NA	TRBJ1-1	TGTGCCAGCAGCCCCGCGGGGGTTACTGAAGCTTTCTTT	CASSPAGVTEAFF
NA	TRBV7-9	few	TRBJ2-1	TGTGCCAGCAGCTTAGCGGGAGGGCAGTTCTTC	CASSLAGGQFF
TRBD2	TRBV12-3/TRBV12-4	NA	TRBJ2-1	TGTGCCAGCAGTTTATTGGCTAGCGGGGGGCGTGAGCAGTTCTTC	CASSLLASGGREQFF
NA	TRBV29-1	few	TRBJ2-5	TGCAGCGTTGAGGCGGGATGGGGTAGGGAGACCCAGTACTTC	CSVEAGWGRETQYF
TRBD2	TRBV20-1	NA	TRBJ2-4	TGCAGTGCGCCACCCTCGGGAGGGAGGGACATTCAGTACTTC	CSAPPSGGRDIQYF
TRBD2	TRBV7-9	NA	TRBJ2-5	TGTGCCAGCAGCGCGGGAGGGCTCGAAGAGACCCAGTACTTC	CASSAGGLEETQYF
NA	TRBV4-3	few	TRBJ2-7	TGCGCCAGCAGCCACGGGCCCCTCGCCGAGCAGTACTTC	CASSHGPLAEQYF
TRBD1	TRBV15	NA	TRBJ1-6	TGTGCCACCAAGGGGGCAGCCGATTCACCCCTCCACTTT	CATKGAADSPLHF
TRBD2	TRBV12-3/TRBV12-4	NA	TRBJ2-5	TGTGCCAGCAGTAGTCCAGCGGGGGGGAAAGAGACCCAGTACTTC	CASSSPAGGKETQYF
NA	TRBV3-1	NA	TRBJ1-1	TGTGCCAGCAGCCGCGCCACGGGGGCTGAAGCTTTCTTT	CASSRATGAEAFF